The present TCR beta chain was sequenced within a study of T cells in Graves' hyperthyroidism and ophthalmopathy. Diagnostic decisions used clinical symptoms, serum thyroxine and TRAb, thyroid ultrasound and orbital computed tomography. This clonotype turned up a few times. This CDR3 contains 15 residues. Per the germline V gene, CDR1 is MDHEN and CDR2 is SYDVKM. V lost 7 bases, J lost 3 bases, and 13 bases lay in between. RNA transcripts gave rise to amplified TCR beta CDR3 regions. The study used the HTBI primer set for a first-round RT-PCR of the TCR CDR3. One entry per CDR3 protein results from TCRdb running MiXCR on the multiplex PCR reads. Here the sample spans approximately 510,000 distinct CDR3 sequences, 40% to 50% being singletons.

Sequencing input: peripheral blood or thyroid tissue (not recorded which). The chain recombines TRBV28 with TRBJ1-6; D is ambiguous. This receptor was taken from an adult woman with Graves' disease, either hyperthyroidism or ophthalmopathy (not recorded which). The CDR3 here is CASKVTRIYNSPLHF. CDR3 DNA sequence: TGTGCCAGCAAAGTTACACGGATCTATAATTCACCCCTCCACTTT.